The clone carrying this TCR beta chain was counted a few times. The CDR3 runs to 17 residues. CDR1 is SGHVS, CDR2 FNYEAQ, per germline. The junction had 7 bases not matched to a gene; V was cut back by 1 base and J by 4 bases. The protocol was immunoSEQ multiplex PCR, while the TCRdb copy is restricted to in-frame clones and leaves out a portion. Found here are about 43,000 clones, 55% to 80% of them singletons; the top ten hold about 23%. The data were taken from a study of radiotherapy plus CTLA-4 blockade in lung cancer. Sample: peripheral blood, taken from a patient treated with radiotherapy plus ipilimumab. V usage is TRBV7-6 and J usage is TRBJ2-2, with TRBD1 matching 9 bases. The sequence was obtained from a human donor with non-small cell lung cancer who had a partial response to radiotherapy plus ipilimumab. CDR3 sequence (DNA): TGTGCCAGCAGCTTAGATACGGACAGGGGCCCCACCGGGGAGCTGTTTTTT. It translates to CASSLDTDRGPTGELFF.